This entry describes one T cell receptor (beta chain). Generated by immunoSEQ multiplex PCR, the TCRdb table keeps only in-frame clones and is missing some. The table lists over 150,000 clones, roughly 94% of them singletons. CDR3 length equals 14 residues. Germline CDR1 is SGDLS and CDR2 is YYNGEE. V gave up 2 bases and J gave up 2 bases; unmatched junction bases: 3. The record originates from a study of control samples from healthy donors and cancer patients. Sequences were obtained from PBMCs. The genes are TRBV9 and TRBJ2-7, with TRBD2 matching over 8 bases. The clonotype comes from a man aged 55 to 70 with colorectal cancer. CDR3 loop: CASSVSGLAYEQYF. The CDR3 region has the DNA TGTGCCAGCAGCGTCTCGGGACTAGCCTACGAGCAGTACTTC.